The T cell receptor beta chain under discussion was sequenced for a study of CD8 T cells in ankylosing spondylitis. General observations from the study: There was reportedly significant enrichment of clones that were disease-linked in matched ankylosing spondylitis synovial fluid. Among TCR beta sequences, a motif of roughly 8 highly homologous variants appeared characteristic of ankylosing spondylitis blood.

The length of the CDR3 is 18 residues. Germline V gene sequence: CDR1 LGHNA, CDR2 YNFKEQ. With V trimmed by 0 bases and J by 12 bases, 16 bases remained unmatched. Quantitative 5'-RACE with molecular barcodes was used to make the TCR beta libraries. One entry per CDR3 protein, called by TCRdb with MiXCR from the 5' RACE reads. The table records 270,000 or so distinct CDR3 sequences, 15% to 20% of them present only once. With respect to this clonotype: No antigen is known for it.

The J gene is TRBJ1-4, the V gene TRBV4-2, with TRBD1 matching over 10 bases. The sequenced sample was blood, either unsorted or a sorted T cell fraction (not recorded which). This sequence was found in a male donor with ankylosing spondylitis or in good health (not recorded which). CDR3 in DNA: TGTGCCAGCAGCCAAGATGTACCGGGACAGGGGAGCGATGAGGAACTGTTTTTT. Translating it yields CASSQDVPGQGSDEELFF.